This T cell receptor (beta chain) is drawn from a study of cytomegalovirus exposure and HLA in healthy donors. Whole-study findings and limits: Several top significant clusters appeared, in a later analysis, to be linked to common viral pathogens. Other equally common chains were less clonally expanded than HLA-associated TCR beta chains, a later analysis showed. Researchers reported in a later analysis that a missense DCLRE1C variant was tied to TCR beta V- and J-gene trimming.

The study ran its PCR with 60 Vbeta and 13 Jbeta primers. Assay used: immunoSEQ multiplex PCR; TCRdb lists only in-frame clones, some missing. The sample yields around 140,000 clones, around 77% seen once. CDR1 and CDR2 (germline): SQVTM, ANQGSEA. This CDR3 has 13 amino acids. This clone was seen a few times. Its specificity is unknown. Sequenced input: PBMCs. The TCR was taken from a woman aged 55-75 years in good health and CMV-seronegative. The rearrangement joins TRBV29-1 to TRBJ2-5; 13 positions match TRBD2. The J call may be incorrect, as the DNA end agrees better with TRBJ2-7. CDR3 sequence (DNA): TGCAGCGCCTGGACTAGCGGGAGCAACGAGCAGTACTTC. The encoded protein is CSAWTSGSNEQYF.